Listed below are T cell receptor beta chains from one sample, sequenced in a study of cytomegalovirus exposure and HLA in healthy donors. The repertoire was sequenced with immunoSEQ multiplex PCR; TCRdb's copy has only in-frame clones and lacks some. The data show 150,000 to 250,000 clones, less than 80% seen once. Sequenced: PBMCs. These receptors originate from a woman in her twenties or thirties in good health and CMV-seropositive. CDR3s include the opening cysteine and the closing phenylalanine or tryptophan. A D gene is named only where the DNA matches it firmly. Only some rows state a clone size, as once, few, many or a class for expanded clones.

DNA	CDR3	J	V	size	D
TGTGCCAGCAGCTTAAGCGCAGGGGCTTTGGATGGCTACACCTTC	CASSLSAGALDGYTF	TRBJ1-2	TRBV11-2	NA	NA
TGCGCCAGCAGGCTCAGCTCCTACGAGCAGTACTTC	CASRLSSYEQYF	TRBJ2-7	TRBV5-1	once	NA
TGTGCCAGCAGCCTAGAAGCGGGGGGGTACCAAGAGACCCAGTACTTC	CASSLEAGGYQETQYF	TRBJ2-5	TRBV11-2	NA	TRBD2
TGTGCCAGCAGCTTAGCTGGGCAATCCGGGGGTAGTGGGCAAGAGACCCAGTACTTC	CASSLAGQSGGSGQETQYF	TRBJ2-5	TRBV13	NA	NA
TGTGCCAGCAGTCCCCCTGGGCAGGGCAAATACCTCCACTTT	CASSPPGQGKYLHF	TRBJ1-6	TRBV4-2	NA	NA
TGTGCCAGTAGTCCCCGGGGTTCTTCATACGAGCAGTACTTC	CASSPRGSSYEQYF	TRBJ2-7	TRBV19	NA	NA
TGTGCCAGCAGTCCGGGGGGACTAGCAGCCTACGAGCAGTACTTC	CASSPGGLAAYEQYF	TRBJ2-7	TRBV27	NA	TRBD2
TGCGCCAGCAGCTTGGGGCTAGCGGGAGATAATGAGCAGTTCTTC	CASSLGLAGDNEQFF	TRBJ2-1	TRBV5-1	NA	TRBD2
TGTGCCAGCAGCGTAGCCTTAGGACAGTACTACGAGCAGTACTTC	CASSVALGQYYEQYF	TRBJ2-7	TRBV27	few	NA
TGTGCCAGCAGTGAAGCGCTTTGGGCTAGCGGGAGCCCACTGGGGACAGATACGCAGTATTTT	CASSEALWASGSPLGTDTQYF	TRBJ2-3	TRBV2	NA	TRBD2
TGTGCCAGCAGCTACGTCGGACTAGCGGGAATCGAGCAGTACTTC	CASSYVGLAGIEQYF	TRBJ2-7	TRBV6-1	few	TRBD2
TGTGCCAGCAGCTTGGGACAGGGAAGTCAGCCCCAGCATTTT	CASSLGQGSQPQHF	TRBJ1-5	TRBV5-6	NA	TRBD1
TGTGCCAGCAGTTATTCGCAGGTAGATCAGCCCCAGCATTTT	CASSYSQVDQPQHF	TRBJ1-5	TRBV6-5	NA	NA
TGTGCCAGCAGCTTATTGGGAGGGTTCAAGGCTTTCTTT	CASSLLGGFKAFF	TRBJ1-1	TRBV11-3	NA	NA